Listed below are T cell receptor beta chains from one sample, sequenced in a study of T-cell reconstitution after alpha-beta-depleted transplantation in children. TCRdb passed the PCR reads through MiXCR, listing each CDR3 protein once. The profile shows roughly 350,000 distinct CDR3 sequences, about 17% of them singletons. The starting material was PBMCs, mostly from graft donor cells, obtained 360 days after TCRalphabeta/CD19-depleted stem cell transplant. Receptor source: a male patient between 2 and 10 years old who had a stem cell transplant for acute lymphoblastic leukemia, so the T cells may come from the graft donor. Each CDR3 is given with its conserved first and last residue. The order of the fields is V gene, J gene, CDR3 length, CDR3 protein.

V gene: TRBV12-3/TRBV12-4
J gene: TRBJ2-7
CDR3 length: 15
CDR3 protein: CASSFRPGSSYEQYF

V gene: TRBV20-1
J gene: TRBJ2-3
CDR3 length: 16
CDR3 protein: CSAQDSLGTGTDTQYF

V gene: TRBV28
J gene: TRBJ2-2
CDR3 length: 17
CDR3 protein: CASSPQRASGNTGELFF

V gene: TRBV24-1
J gene: TRBJ2-7
CDR3 length: 14
CDR3 protein: CATSDTSVWHEQYF

V gene: TRBV5-4
J gene: TRBJ2-3
CDR3 length: 20
CDR3 protein: CASSLDWTSGIHPDTDTQYF

V gene: TRBV5-6
J gene: TRBJ2-7
CDR3 length: 15
CDR3 protein: CASSFSPGQAYEQYF

V gene: TRBV4-3
J gene: TRBJ2-1
CDR3 length: 13
CDR3 protein: CASSQVRGDEQFF

V gene: TRBV12-3/TRBV12-4
J gene: TRBJ1-1
CDR3 length: 14
CDR3 protein: CASSLLRGSTEAFF

V gene: TRBV19
J gene: TRBJ2-1
CDR3 length: 16
CDR3 protein: CASSLVSGLADNEQFF

V gene: TRBV12-3/TRBV12-4
J gene: TRBJ1-2
CDR3 length: 14
CDR3 protein: CASSYPPHAPGYTF

V gene: TRBV18
J gene: TRBJ2-6
CDR3 length: 17
CDR3 protein: CASSPGGFTSGANVLTF

V gene: TRBV28
J gene: TRBJ2-1
CDR3 length: 15
CDR3 protein: CASSWVRLGYNEQFF

V gene: TRBV19
J gene: TRBJ1-1
CDR3 length: 16
CDR3 protein: CASSHRPIKMNTEAFF

V gene: TRBV19
J gene: TRBJ2-7
CDR3 length: 13
CDR3 protein: CASSVRPSYEQYF